The source of this TCR beta chain is a study of post-analysis software for immune sequencing data. At the level of the study: Secondary progressive, relapsing-remitting and progressive-relapsing multiple sclerosis were among the included disease courses. Study-level findings and limits: Diversity measured as normalized Chao1 was significantly lower in multiple sclerosis patients than in controls. The authors found that F measure strongly co-clustered same-batch samples. Elevated frequency relative to controls characterized about 5 TRBV segments in patients, TRBV5-6, TRBV5-1 and TRBV20-1 among them.

The CDR3 length is 14 residues. The V gene's germline CDR1 is SGDLS and CDR2 YYNGEE. Deletions cut 2 bases from V and 0 bases from J, with 9 bases between. Turning to this clonotype: Its cognate antigen is unknown.

Each TCR beta cDNA library carried unique molecular identifiers. Between roughly 0.9 and 11 million T cells gave rise to some 470,000 cDNA molecules. Each CDR3 protein is one row after TCRdb ran MiXCR on the PCR reads. The table has some 450,000 distinct CDR3 sequences, roughly 45% seen once. Material for sequencing was blood. This TCR derives from a girl aged 10 to 17 with multiple sclerosis. The chain combines TRBV9 with TRBJ2-7; possibly TRBD2 for D (6 bases). CDR3 loop: CASSVEGSSYEQYF. The CDR3 DNA reads as TGTGCCAGCAGCGTGGAGGGGAGCTCCTACGAGCAGTACTTC. Filled out from reference TRBV9 and TRBJ2-7, the complete variable domain reads DSGVTQTPKHLITATGQRVTLRCSPRSGDLSVYWYQQSLDQGLQFLIQYYNGEERAKGNILERFSAQQFPDLHSELNLSSLELGDSALYFCASSVEGSSYEQYFGPGTRLTVT.